This T cell receptor (beta chain) is drawn from a study of blood T cell repertoires in COVID-19. Study-wide background: Researchers got acute and convalescent COVID-19 samples from the United States, Italy and Spain.

Only in-frame clones appear in the TCRdb table, and some are missing; sequencing was by immunoSEQ multiplex PCR. The table shows around 180,000 clones, with 70% to 90% occurring only once. The table lists this clone with a few counts. Sequenced input: peripheral blood. The receptor comes from a man in his 70s with active or convalescent COVID-19.

The CDR3 DNA follows: TGTGCCAGCACCCCTCGGGGAACAGATTATTCACCCCTCCACTTT. Its translation: CASTPRGTDYSPLHF. This sequence joins TRBV6-5 and TRBJ1-6; no clear D. The ends were cut back, 7 bases at V and 8 bases at J, with 18 bases in the middle. This CDR3 is 15 amino acids long. Germline lookup yields CDR1 MNHEY and CDR2 SVGAGI.